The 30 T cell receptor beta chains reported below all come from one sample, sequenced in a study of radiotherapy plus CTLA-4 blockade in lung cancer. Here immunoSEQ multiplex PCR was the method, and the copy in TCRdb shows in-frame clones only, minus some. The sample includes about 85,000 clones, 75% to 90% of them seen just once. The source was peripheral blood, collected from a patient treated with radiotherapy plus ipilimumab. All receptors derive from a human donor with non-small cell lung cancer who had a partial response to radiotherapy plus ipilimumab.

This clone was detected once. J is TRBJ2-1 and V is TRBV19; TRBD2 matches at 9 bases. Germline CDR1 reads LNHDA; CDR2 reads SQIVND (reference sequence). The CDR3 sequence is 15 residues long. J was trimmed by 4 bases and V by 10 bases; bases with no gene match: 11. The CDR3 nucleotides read TGTGCCACCGCTCTTAGCGGGAGTTTGTACAATGAGCAGTTCTTC. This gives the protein CATALSGSLYNEQFF.

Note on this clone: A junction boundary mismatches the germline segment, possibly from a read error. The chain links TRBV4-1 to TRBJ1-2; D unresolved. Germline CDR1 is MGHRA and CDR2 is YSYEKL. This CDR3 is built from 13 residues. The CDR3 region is CASSQDSGYGYAF. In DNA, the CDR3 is TGCGCCAGCAGCCAAGATAGCGGCTATGGCTACGCCTTC.

CDR3 nucleotide sequence: TGTGCCAGCAGCTTGACTAGGGACAATGAGCAGTTCTTC. Its protein is CASSLTRDNEQFF. This chain joins TRBV11-2 and TRBJ2-1, with D possibly matching TRBD2 (6 bases). Germline V gene sequence: CDR1 SGHAT, CDR2 FQNNGV. The CDR3 extends over 13 amino acids. With 3 bases removed from V and 5 bases from J, the gap between germline ends came to 8 bases.

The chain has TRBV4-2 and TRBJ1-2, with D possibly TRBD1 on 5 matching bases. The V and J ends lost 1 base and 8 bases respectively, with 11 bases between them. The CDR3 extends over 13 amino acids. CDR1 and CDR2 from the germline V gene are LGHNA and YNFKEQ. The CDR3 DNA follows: TGTGCCAGCAGCCAAGGGGGGGGGTGGGGCTACACCTTC. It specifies CASSQGGGWGYTF.

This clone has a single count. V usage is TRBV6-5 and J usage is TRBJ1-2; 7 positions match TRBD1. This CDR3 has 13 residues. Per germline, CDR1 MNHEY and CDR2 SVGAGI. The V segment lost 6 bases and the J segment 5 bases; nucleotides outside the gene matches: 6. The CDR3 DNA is TGTGCCAGCAGATCGAGGGACAGATATGGCTACACCTTC. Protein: CASRSRDRYGYTF.

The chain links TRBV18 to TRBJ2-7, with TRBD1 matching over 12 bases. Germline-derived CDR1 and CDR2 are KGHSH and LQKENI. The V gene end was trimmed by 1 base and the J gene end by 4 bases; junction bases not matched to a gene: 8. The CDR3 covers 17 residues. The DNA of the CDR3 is TGTGCCAGCTCACCACGGGACAGGGGGCGCTTAGGTTACGAGCAGTACTTC. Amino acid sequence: CASSPRDRGRLGYEQYF.

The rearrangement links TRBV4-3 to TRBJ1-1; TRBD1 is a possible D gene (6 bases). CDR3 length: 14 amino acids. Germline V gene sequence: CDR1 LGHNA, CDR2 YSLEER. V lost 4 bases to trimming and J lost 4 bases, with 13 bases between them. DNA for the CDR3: TGCGCCAGCAGCCGCGACAGGTCGAGCACTGAAGCTTTCTTT. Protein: CASSRDRSSTEAFF.

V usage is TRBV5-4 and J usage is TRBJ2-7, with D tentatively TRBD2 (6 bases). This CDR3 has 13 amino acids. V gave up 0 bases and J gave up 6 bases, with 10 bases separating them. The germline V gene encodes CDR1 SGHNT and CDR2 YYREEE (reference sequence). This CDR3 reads CASSLGLGGEQYF. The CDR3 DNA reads TGTGCCAGCAGCTTGGGATTGGGGGGCGAGCAGTACTTC. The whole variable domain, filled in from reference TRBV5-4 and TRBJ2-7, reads ETGVTQSPTHLIKTRGQQVTLRCSSQSGHNTVSWYQQALGQGPQFIFQYYREEENGRGNFPPRFSGLQFPNYSSELNVNALELDDSALYLCASSLGLGGEQYFGPGTRLTVT.

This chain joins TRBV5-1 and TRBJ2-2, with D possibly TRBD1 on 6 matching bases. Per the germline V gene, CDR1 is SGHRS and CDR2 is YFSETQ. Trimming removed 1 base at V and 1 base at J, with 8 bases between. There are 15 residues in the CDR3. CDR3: CASSLSTGNTGELFF. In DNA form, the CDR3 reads TGCGCCAGCAGCTTGTCGACAGGGAACACCGGGGAGCTGTTTTTT.

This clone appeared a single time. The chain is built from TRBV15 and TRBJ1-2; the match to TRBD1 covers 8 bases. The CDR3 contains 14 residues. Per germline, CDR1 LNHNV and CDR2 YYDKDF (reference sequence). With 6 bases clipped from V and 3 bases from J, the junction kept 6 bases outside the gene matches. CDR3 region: CATRPRGRDYGYTF. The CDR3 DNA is TGTGCCACCAGGCCCAGGGGGCGAGACTATGGCTACACCTTC.

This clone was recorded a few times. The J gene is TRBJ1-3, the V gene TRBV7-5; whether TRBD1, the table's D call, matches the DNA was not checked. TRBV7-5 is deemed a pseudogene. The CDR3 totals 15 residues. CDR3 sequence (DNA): TGTGCCAGAAGCTTAGATGGGCCAGGCGAAGACACCATATATTTT. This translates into CARSLDGPGEDTIYF.

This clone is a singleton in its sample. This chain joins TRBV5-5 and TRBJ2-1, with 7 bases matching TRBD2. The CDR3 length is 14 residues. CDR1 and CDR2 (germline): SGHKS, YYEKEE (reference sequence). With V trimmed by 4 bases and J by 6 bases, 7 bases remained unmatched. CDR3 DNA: TGTGCCAGCAGCCCAGCGGGATCAGTCAATGAGCAGTTCTTC. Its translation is CASSPAGSVNEQFF. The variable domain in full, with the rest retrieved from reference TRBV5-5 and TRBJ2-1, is DAGVTQSPTHLIKTRGQQVTLRCSPISGHKSVSWYQQVLGQGPQFIFQYYEKEERGRGNFPDRFSARQFPNYSSELNVNALLLGDSALYLCASSPAGSVNEQFFGPGTRLTVL.

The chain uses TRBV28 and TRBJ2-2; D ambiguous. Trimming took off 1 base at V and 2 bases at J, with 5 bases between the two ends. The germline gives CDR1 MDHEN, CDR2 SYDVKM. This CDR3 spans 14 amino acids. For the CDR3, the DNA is TGTGCCAGCAGTTTATATCGTAACACCGGGGAGCTGTTTTTT. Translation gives CASSLYRNTGELFF.

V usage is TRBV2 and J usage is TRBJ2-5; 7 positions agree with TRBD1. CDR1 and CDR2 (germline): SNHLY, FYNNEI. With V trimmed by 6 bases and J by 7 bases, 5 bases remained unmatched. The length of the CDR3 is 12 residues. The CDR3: CASSGTELTQYF. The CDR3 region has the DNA TGTGCCAGCAGCGGGACAGAACTGACCCAGTACTTC.

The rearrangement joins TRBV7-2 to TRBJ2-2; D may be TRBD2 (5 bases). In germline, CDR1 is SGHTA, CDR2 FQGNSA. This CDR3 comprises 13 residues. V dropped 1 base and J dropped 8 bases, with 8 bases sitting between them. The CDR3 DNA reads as TGTGCCAGCAGCTTAGATCCGGGAGGGGAGCTGTTTTTT. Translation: CASSLDPGGELFF.

Written as DNA, the CDR3 is TGCGCCAGCAGCCAAGTGGCGACAGGGGGCCCGAACACTGAAGCTTTCTTT. This encodes CASSQVATGGPNTEAFF. The chain joins TRBV4-1 to TRBJ1-1; 10 nucleotides line up with TRBD1. CDR1 is MGHRA, CDR2 YSYEKL, per germline. The CDR3 spans 17 residues. V was pared by 1 base and J by 1 base, with 6 bases of the junction left unmatched.

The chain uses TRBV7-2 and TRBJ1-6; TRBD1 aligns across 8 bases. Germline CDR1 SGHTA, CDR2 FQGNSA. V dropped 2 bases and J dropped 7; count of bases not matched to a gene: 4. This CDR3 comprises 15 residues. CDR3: CASSLSGQANSPLHF. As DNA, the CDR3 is TGTGCCAGCAGCTTATCGGGACAGGCAAATTCACCCCTCCACTTT.

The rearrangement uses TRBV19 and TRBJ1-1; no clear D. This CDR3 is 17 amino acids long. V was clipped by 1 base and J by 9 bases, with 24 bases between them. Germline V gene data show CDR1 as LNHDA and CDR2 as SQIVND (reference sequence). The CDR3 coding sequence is TGTGCCAGTAGTATAGGTGGAGGGATTGGATCTGTTAGCCAAGCTTTCTTT. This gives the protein CASSIGGGIGSVSQAFF.

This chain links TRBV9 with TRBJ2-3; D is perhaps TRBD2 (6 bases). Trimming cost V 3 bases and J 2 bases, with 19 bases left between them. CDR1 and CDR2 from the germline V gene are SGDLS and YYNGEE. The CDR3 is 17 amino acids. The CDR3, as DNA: TGTGCCAGCAGCGAGAATTCGGGGGAGTCACCCACAGATACGCAGTATTTT. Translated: CASSENSGESPTDTQYF.

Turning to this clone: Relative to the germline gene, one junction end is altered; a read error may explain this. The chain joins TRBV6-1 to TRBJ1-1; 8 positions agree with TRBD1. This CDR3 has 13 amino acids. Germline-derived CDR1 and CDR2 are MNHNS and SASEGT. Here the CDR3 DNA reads TGTGCCAGCAGAGAAGTATTGGACAGGGTAGCTTTCTTT. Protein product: CASREVLDRVAFF.

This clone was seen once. CDR3 nucleotides: TGTGCCAGCAGTTATTCGGGGGGACAAGCGGGAGGCCGGGTAGAGTACTTC. Encoded protein: CASSYSGGQAGGRVEYF. The chain has TRBV7-2 and TRBJ2-4; 9 nucleotides align to TRBD2. This CDR3 is 17 amino acids long. Per the germline V gene, CDR1 is SGHTA and CDR2 is FQGNSA. The ends lost 6 bases at V and 14 bases at J; junction bases unmatched: 23.

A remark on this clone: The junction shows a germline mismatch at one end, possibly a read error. The CDR3 DNA is TGCAGCGTTCAGAGGGTCGACTACGGCTACACCTTC. Protein product: CSVQRVDYGYTF. The J gene is TRBJ1-2, the V gene TRBV29-1; D remains unclear. This CDR3 has 12 residues. Germline V CDR1 and CDR2: SQVTM, ANQGSEA. Full variable domain (outside the CDR3, taken from reference TRBV29-1 and TRBJ1-2): SAVISQKPSRDICQRGTSLTIQCQVDSQVTMMFWYRQQPGQSLTLIATANQGSEATYESGFVIDKFPISRPNLTFSTLTVSNMSPEDSSIYLCSVQRVDYGYTFGSGTRLTVV.

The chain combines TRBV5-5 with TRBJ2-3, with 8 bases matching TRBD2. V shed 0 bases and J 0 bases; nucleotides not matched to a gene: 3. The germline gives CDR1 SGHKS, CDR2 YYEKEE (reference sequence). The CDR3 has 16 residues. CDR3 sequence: CASSLGPSGSTDTQYF. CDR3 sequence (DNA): TGTGCCAGCAGCTTGGGACCTAGCGGGAGCACAGATACGCAGTATTTT.

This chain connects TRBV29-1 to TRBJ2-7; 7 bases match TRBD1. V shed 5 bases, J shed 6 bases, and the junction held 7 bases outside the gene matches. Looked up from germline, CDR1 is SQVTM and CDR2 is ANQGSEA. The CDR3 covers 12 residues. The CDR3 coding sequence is TGCAGCGTTCCAAAGGGGGCTCGCGAGCAGTACTTC. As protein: CSVPKGAREQYF.

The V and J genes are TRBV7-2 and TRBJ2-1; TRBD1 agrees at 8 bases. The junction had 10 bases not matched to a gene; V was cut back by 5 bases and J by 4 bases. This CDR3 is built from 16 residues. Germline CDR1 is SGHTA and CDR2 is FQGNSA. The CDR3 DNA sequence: TGTGCCAGCAGCGTTAATGGACAGGGTATGTACAATGAGCAGTTCTTC. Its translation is CASSVNGQGMYNEQFF. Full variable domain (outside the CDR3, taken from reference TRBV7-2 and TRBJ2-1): GAGVSQSPSNKVTEKGKDVELRCDPISGHTALYWYRQSLGQGLEFLIYFQGNSAPDKSGLPSDRFSAERTGGSVSTLTIQRTQQEDSAVYLCASSVNGQGMYNEQFFGPGTRLTVL.

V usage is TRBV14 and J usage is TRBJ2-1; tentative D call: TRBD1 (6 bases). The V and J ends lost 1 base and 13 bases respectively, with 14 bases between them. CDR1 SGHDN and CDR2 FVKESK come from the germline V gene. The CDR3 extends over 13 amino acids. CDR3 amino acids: CASSQARGNLQFF. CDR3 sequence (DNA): TGTGCCAGCAGCCAAGCCAGGGGCAACCTCCAGTTCTTC.

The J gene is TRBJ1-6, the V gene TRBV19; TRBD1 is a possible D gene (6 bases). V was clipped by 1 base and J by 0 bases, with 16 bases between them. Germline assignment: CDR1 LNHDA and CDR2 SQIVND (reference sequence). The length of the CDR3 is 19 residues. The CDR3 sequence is CASSIATGQFGSYNSPLHF. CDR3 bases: TGTGCCAGTAGTATAGCTACCGGACAGTTCGGCTCCTATAATTCACCCCTCCACTTT.

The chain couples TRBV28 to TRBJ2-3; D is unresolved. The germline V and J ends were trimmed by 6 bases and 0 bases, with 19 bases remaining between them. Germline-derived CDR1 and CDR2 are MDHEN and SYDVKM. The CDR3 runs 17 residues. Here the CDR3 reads CASSQPYVVSSTDTQYF. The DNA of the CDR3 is TGTGCCAGCAGCCAACCCTATGTGGTCTCTAGCACAGATACGCAGTATTTT.

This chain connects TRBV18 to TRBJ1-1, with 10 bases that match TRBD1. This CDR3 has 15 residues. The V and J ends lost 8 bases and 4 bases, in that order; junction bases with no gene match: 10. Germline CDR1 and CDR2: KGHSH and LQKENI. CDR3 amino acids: CASHPTGQGSTEAFF. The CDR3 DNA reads TGTGCCAGCCACCCAACGGGACAGGGGAGCACTGAAGCTTTCTTT.

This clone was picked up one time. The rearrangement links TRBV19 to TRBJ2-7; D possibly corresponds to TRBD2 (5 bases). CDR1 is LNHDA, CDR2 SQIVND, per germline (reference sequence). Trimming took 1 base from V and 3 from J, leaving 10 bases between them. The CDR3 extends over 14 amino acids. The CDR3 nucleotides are TGTGCCAGTAGTATAGTTGCGGGTGGCTACGAGCAGTACGTC. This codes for CASSIVAGGYEQYV.